This T cell receptor (beta chain) was captured in a study of T cell responses to AZD1222 COVID-19 vaccine. Study-wide results and caveats: A mostly white British donor set with more females was recruited, and clonal diversity was possibly underestimated. Unmutated variant regions are reportedly the target of nearly half of TCRs that are spike-specific. Increased Spike-specific TCR breadth and depth were observed after two AZD1222 doses.

As regards this clone: Its antigen is currently unknown.

Assay used: immunoSEQ multiplex PCR; TCRdb lists only in-frame clones, some missing. The table records about 140,000 clones, 85% to 95% of them present only once. The clonotype was recovered from an adult who received the AZD1222 COVID-19 vaccine. Here the sequenced sample was peripheral blood, taken 28 days after the second AZD1222 dose.

CDR3 nucleotide sequence: TGTGCCAGCAGTAACCGGGACAGAAATCAGCCCCAGCATTTT. Encoded protein: CASSNRDRNQPQHF. The chain has TRBV2 and TRBJ1-5; 7 bases are a match to TRBD1. The CDR3 extends over 14 amino acids. Germline loops: CDR1 SNHLY, CDR2 FYNNEI. The J segment lost 4 bases and the V segment lost 5 bases, leaving 5 bases of the junction unmatched. Drawing the rest from reference TRBV2 and TRBJ1-5, the complete variable domain is EPEVTQTPSHQVTQMGQEVILRCVPISNHLYFYWYRQILGQKVEFLVSFYNNEISEKSEIFDDQFSVERPDGSNFTLKIRSTKLEDSAMYFCASSNRDRNQPQHFGDGTRLSIL.